This T cell receptor (beta chain) was documented in a study of T cell responses to AZD1222 COVID-19 vaccine. Broader study findings: Per reports, nearly half of all spike-specific TCRs target regions that are unmutated in variants. Vaccination with two AZD1222 doses was followed by a rise in Spike-specific TCR breadth and depth.

Produced via immunoSEQ multiplex PCR; TCRdb's table is partial and in-frame only. The sample includes 140,000 or so clones, about 86% of them seen just once. There are 15 residues in the CDR3. Trimming removed 0 bases from V and 5 bases from J, with 14 bases in between. CDR1 KGHSH and CDR2 LQKENI come from the germline V gene. Note on this clone: The antigen remains undetermined.

Sequencing used peripheral blood, obtained 28 days after the second AZD1222 dose. The chain combines TRBV18 with TRBJ2-7; D not resolved. This receptor was taken from an adult who received the AZD1222 COVID-19 vaccine. For the CDR3, the DNA is TGTGCCAGCTCACCACCGGTCAGGCGTGTCGACGAGCAGTACTTC. Translation: CASSPPVRRVDEQYF. The full variable domain, completed using reference TRBV18 and TRBJ2-7, is NAGVMQNPRHLVRRRGQEARLRCSPMKGHSHVYWYRQLPEEGLKFMVYLQKENIIDESGMPKERFSAEFPKEGPSILRIQQVVRGDSAAYFCASSPPVRRVDEQYFGPGTRLTVT.